This record covers a single TCR beta chain. It was during active infection that Seattle patients were enrolled and then longitudinally followed. Authors' analysis steps: Quantification of nucleated cells was approximated via reference gene primer amplification. Profiling relied on immunoSEQ multiplex PCR, and the TCRdb table lists in-frame clones only, not all of them. V and J calls plus clone size are reproduced from that table; the DNA served to infer D and trimming. Of a few hundred thousand clones listed, almost 90% are singletons. These data belong to a study of blood T cell repertoires in COVID-19. About the study: COVID-19 samples collected from the United States, Italy and Spain covered acute and convalescent phases.

There are 15 residues in the CDR3. V lost 4 bases to trimming and J lost 4 bases; unmatched junction nucleotides: 10. Per the germline V gene, CDR1 is LGHNA and CDR2 is YSLEER. The sample consisted of peripheral blood. V gene TRBV4-3 combines with J gene TRBJ2-7, with 7 nucleotides matching TRBD1. This clonotype was obtained from a woman under 40 with COVID-19, enrolled during active disease. Here the CDR3 reads CASSLRQGEGYEQYF. CDR3 nucleotide sequence: TGCGCCAGCAGCCTGCGACAGGGCGAGGGGTACGAGCAGTACTTC.